This T cell receptor beta chain was identified in a study of T cells after yellow fever vaccination. The overall study: Libraries from low-cell-number fractions were prepared with the SMART-Seq v4 Ultra Low Input RNA kit.

Trimming removed 6 bases from V and 5 bases from J, with 10 bases in between. The germline V gene encodes CDR1 SGHTA and CDR2 FQGNSA. There are 12 residues in the CDR3. The TCR cDNA carried a universal primer site and UMIs from 5'RACE template switching. TCRdb itself ran the 5' RACE reads through MiXCR, one entry per CDR3 protein. This table has hundreds of thousands of distinct CDR3 sequences, roughly 14% appearing once. In this sample, this clonotype turned up a few times. The antigen is not known. The study, taken as a whole, reports: Within FACS-sorted repertoires, abundant clonotypes contaminating from the bulk population could be present. Most primary-vaccination clones reappeared after the booster (around 95% CD4, around 88% CD8).

The sequence came from a man aged 25-45 years who received the YFV17D yellow fever vaccine. This chain links TRBV7-2 with TRBJ2-5; D remains unclear. The sample in question was PBMCs, obtained on the day of the yellow fever booster vaccination. The CDR3 region is CASRINFETQYF. The CDR3 region has the DNA TGTGCCAGCAGGATCAACTTTGAGACCCAGTACTTC.